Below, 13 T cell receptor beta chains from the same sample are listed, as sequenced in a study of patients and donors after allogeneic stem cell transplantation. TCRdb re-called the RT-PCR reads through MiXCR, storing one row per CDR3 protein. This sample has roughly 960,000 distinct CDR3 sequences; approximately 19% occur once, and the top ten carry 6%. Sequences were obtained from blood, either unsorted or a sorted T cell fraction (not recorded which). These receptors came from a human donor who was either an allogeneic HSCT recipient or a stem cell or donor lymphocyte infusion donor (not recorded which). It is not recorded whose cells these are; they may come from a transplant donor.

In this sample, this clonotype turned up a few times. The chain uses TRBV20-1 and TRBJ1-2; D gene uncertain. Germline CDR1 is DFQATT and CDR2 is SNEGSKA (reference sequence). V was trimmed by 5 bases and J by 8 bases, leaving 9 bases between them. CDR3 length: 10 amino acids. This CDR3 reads CSAPPRGYTF. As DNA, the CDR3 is TGCAGTGCTCCCCCTCGGGGCTACACCTTC.

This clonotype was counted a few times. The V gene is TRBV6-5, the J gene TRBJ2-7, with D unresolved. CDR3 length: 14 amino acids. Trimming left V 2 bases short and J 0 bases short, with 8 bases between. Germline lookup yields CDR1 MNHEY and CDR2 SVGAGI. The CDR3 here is CASSYGQVSYEQYF. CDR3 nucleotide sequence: TGTGCCAGCAGTTACGGGCAGGTCTCCTACGAGCAGTACTTC.

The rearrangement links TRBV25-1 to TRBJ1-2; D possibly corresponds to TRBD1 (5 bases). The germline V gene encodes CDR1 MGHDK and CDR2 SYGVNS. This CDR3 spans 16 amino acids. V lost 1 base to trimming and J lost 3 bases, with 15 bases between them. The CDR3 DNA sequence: TGTGCCAGCAGTGAATTCCTTAAGGGACCGGACTATGGCTACACCTTC. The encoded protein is CASSEFLKGPDYGYTF.

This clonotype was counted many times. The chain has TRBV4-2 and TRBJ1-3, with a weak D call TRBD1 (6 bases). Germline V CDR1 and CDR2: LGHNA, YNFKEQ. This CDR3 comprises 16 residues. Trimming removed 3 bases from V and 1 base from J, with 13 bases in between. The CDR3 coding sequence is TGTGCCAGCAGCCATCAGGACAGACTATCTGGAAACACCATATATTTT. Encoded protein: CASSHQDRLSGNTIYF.

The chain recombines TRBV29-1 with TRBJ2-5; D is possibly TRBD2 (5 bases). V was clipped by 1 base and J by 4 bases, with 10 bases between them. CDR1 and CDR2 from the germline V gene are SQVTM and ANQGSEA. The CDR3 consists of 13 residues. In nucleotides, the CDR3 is TGCAGCGTTGAAGGGACTGTAGGAGAGACCCAGTACTTC. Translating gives CSVEGTVGETQYF. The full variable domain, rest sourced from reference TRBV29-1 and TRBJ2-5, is SAVISQKPSRDICQRGTSLTIQCQVDSQVTMMFWYRQQPGQSLTLIATANQGSEATYESGFVIDKFPISRPNLTFSTLTVSNMSPEDSSIYLCSVEGTVGETQYFGPGTRLLVL.

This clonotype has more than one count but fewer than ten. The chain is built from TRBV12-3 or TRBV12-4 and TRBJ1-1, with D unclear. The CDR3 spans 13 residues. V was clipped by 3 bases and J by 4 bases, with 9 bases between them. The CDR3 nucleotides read TGTGCCAGCAGTTTTGACCTGGGCACTGAAGCTTTCTTT. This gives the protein CASSFDLGTEAFF.

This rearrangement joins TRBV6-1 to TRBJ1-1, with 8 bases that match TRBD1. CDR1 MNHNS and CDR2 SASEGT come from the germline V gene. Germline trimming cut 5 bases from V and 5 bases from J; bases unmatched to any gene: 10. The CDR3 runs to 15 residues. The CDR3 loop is CASSTPGGGRTEAFF. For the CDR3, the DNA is TGTGCCAGCAGTACACCAGGGGGCGGGAGGACTGAAGCTTTCTTT.

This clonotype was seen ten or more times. CDR3 nucleotides: TGCGCCAGCAGCCAAGACGCCTGGAGGACTGAAGCTTTCTTT. This encodes CASSQDAWRTEAFF. This chain uses TRBV4-3 with TRBJ1-1; D unclear. Trimming pared 0 bases from V and 5 bases from J, leaving 10 bases between. This CDR3 comprises 14 residues. Germline CDR1 is LGHNA and CDR2 is YSLEER.

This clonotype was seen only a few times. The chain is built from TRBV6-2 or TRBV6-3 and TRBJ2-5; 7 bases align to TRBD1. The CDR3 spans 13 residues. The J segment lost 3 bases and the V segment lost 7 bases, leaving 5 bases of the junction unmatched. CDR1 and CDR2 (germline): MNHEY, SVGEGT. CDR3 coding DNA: TGTGCCAGCACGGGGCAGGGGGAAGAGACCCAGTACTTC. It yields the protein CASTGQGEETQYF.

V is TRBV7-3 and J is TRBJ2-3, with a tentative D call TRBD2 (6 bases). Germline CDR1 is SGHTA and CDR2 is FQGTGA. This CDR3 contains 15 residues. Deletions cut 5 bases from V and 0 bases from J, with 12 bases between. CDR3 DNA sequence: TGTGCCAGCAGCCCCCAACGGGGGAGCACAGATACGCAGTATTTT. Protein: CASSPQRGSTDTQYF.

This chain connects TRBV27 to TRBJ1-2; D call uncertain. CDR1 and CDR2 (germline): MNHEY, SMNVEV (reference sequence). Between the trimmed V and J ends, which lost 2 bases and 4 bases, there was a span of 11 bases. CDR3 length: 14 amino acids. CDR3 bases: TGTGCCAGCAGTTTAGGGCCCCAGTTCTATGGCTACACCTTC. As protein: CASSLGPQFYGYTF.

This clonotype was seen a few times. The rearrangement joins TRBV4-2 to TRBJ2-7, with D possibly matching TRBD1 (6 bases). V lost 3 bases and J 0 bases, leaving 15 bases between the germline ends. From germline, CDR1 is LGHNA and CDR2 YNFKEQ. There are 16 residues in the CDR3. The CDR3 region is CASSHQDSHTSYEQYF. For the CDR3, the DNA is TGTGCCAGCAGCCACCAGGACAGCCATACCTCCTACGAGCAGTACTTC.

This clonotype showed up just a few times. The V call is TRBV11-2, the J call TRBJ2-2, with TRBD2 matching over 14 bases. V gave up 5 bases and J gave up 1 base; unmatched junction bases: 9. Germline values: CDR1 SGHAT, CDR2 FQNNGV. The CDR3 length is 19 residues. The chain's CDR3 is CASSRPTSGGAKNTGELFF. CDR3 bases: TGTGCCAGCAGCAGGCCGACTAGCGGGGGGGCGAAGAACACCGGGGAGCTGTTTTTT.